This entry features one T cell receptor beta chain sequence. Its cognate antigen is unknown. The CDR3 is 16 amino acids. CDR1 and CDR2 (germline): LNHDA, SQIVND (reference sequence). Trimming shortened V by 1 base and J by 1 base, and 11 bases separated the two germline ends. These data come from a study of memory CD4+ T cells and cytomegalovirus serostatus. Regarding the study as a whole: CD4+ memory repertoires contained about two fifths of the 164 reported CMV TCRbeta sequences.

Single viable CD3+CD4+CD8-CD45RO+ cells were sorted as the memory CD4+ T cells. Donors' CMV status reflects serum IgG against pp150, pp28, p38, p52. Profiled with immunoSEQ multiplex PCR; TCRdb holds only in-frame clones, not every one. The sample gives 60,000 to 75,000 clones, 60% to 85% of which show up once; around 0.51% is in the top ten. What was sequenced was memory CD4+ T cells from blood. This sequence was found in an adult in good health and CMV-seronegative. Some clones in this sample may be carry-over from other donors' samples. The J gene is TRBJ2-4, the V gene TRBV19; no clear D. CDR3 sequence: CASSIGGNGAKNIQYF. CDR3 nucleotide sequence: TGTGCCAGTAGTATAGGGGGAAACGGGGCCAAAAACATTCAGTACTTC.